The 19 T cell receptor beta chains listed next were all sequenced from one sample in a study of cytomegalovirus exposure and HLA in healthy donors. It was with 60 Vbeta and 13 Jbeta primers that the PCR ran. Repertoires were generated with immunoSEQ multiplex PCR, while TCRdb's copy carries only in-frame clones and drops some. The sample carries approximately 50,000 clones, 50% to 70% recorded once. Sequenced input: PBMCs. The receptors come from a human donor in good health.

This clone has just one count. The rearrangement uses TRBV19 and TRBJ1-5; D gene ambiguous. Germline V lookup: CDR1 LNHDA, CDR2 SQIVND (reference sequence). This CDR3 comprises 14 residues. V lost 5 bases, J lost 6 bases, and 14 bases lay in between. CDR3 residues: CASSPRAGIQPQHF. The CDR3 DNA sequence: TGTGCCAGTAGTCCCCGGGCCGGGATTCAGCCCCAGCATTTT.

The rearrangement joins TRBV19 to TRBJ1-5; D is undetermined. Germline-derived CDR1 and CDR2 are LNHDA and SQIVND (reference sequence). The CDR3 has 15 amino acids. Trimming left V 5 bases short and J 7 bases short, with 18 bases between. CDR3 sequence: CASSPQTGGGQPQHF. The CDR3 coding sequence is TGTGCCAGTAGTCCTCAAACGGGAGGTGGACAGCCCCAGCATTTT.

The V gene is TRBV9, the J gene TRBJ2-7, with 11 bases aligning to TRBD2. The germline CDR1 and CDR2 sequences are SGDLS and YYNGEE. V gave up 0 bases and J gave up 9 bases; unmatched junction bases: 17. This CDR3 is built from 18 residues. CDR3 in amino acids: CASSVDGWGLADLEGQYF. The DNA of the CDR3 is TGTGCCAGCAGCGTAGATGGGTGGGGACTAGCGGATCTTGAGGGGCAGTACTTC.

V usage is TRBV13 and J usage is TRBJ2-7, with 7 bases that match TRBD1. The junction had 4 bases not matched to a gene; V was cut back by 5 bases and J by 0 bases. Germline-derived CDR1 and CDR2 are PRHDT and FYEKMQ (reference sequence). The CDR3 runs to 14 residues. CDR3 protein: CASSQTGRSYEQYF. As DNA, the CDR3 is TGTGCCAGCAGCCAGACAGGGCGCTCCTACGAGCAGTACTTC.

There are a few counts of this clone. The rearrangement links TRBV12-5 to TRBJ2-7; 8 positions match TRBD1. Germline loops: CDR1 LGHNT, CDR2 FRNRAP. With 3 bases clipped from V and 6 bases from J, the junction kept 10 bases outside the gene matches. The CDR3 sequence is 15 residues long. The CDR3 bases are TGTGCTAGTGGTTTTAACCAGGGGGCACCGATCGAGCAGTACTTC. Protein sequence: CASGFNQGAPIEQYF.

CDR3: CASGPGLGTDTQYF. CDR3 coding DNA: TGTGCTAGTGGTCCCGGACTGGGCACAGATACGCAGTATTTT. The chain carries TRBV12-5 and TRBJ2-3; D is possibly TRBD2 (5 bases). V lost 5 bases to trimming and J lost 1 base, with 10 bases between them. The CDR3 is 14 residues long. CDR1 LGHNT and CDR2 FRNRAP come from the germline V gene.

CDR3 in amino acids: CASSLGTGVRYTEAFF. In DNA form, the CDR3 reads TGTGCCAGCAGCTTGGGGACAGGGGTTAGGTACACTGAAGCTTTCTTT. V is TRBV5-6 and J is TRBJ1-1; 9 nucleotides line up with TRBD1. The CDR3 runs 16 residues. V lost 0 bases and J lost 3; bases outside the gene matches: 6. Germline CDR1 SGHDT, CDR2 YYEEEE.

This clone was seen more than once but under ten times. The V call is TRBV7-9, the J call TRBJ1-2; no firm D call. V lost 5 bases and J 0 bases, leaving 13 bases between the germline ends. CDR3 length: 15 amino acids. Germline V gene data show CDR1 as SEHNR and CDR2 as FQNEAQ (reference sequence). CDR3 region: CASSPPDIANYGYTF. The CDR3 bases are TGTGCCAGCAGCCCGCCAGACATAGCTAACTATGGCTACACCTTC.

The rearrangement links TRBV2 to TRBJ2-7, with D unclear. CDR3 length: 12 residues. The V gene's germline CDR1 is SNHLY and CDR2 FYNNEI. Trimming cost V 7 bases and J 4 bases, with 11 bases left between them. The CDR3: CASKAYVYEQYF. The CDR3 nucleotides are TGTGCCAGCAAAGCATATGTTTACGAGCAGTACTTC.

This sequence joins TRBV7-2 and TRBJ1-2; 7 bases match TRBD1. With V trimmed by 1 base and J by 6 bases, 8 bases remained unmatched. The CDR3 consists of 15 residues. Germline CDR1 and CDR2: SGHTA and FQGNSA. The CDR3 reads CASSLDVGRGDGYTF. In DNA form, the CDR3 reads TGTGCCAGCAGCTTAGACGTTGGCAGGGGGGATGGCTACACCTTC.

The chain is built from TRBV6-5 and TRBJ1-3; D not certain. Trimming removed 6 bases from V and 4 bases from J, with 16 bases in between. Germline V gives CDR1 MNHEY, CDR2 SVGAGI. The CDR3 length is 15 residues. CDR3 in DNA: TGTGCCAGCAGACGCCAAACTAAATCCGGAAACACCATATATTTT. It translates to CASRRQTKSGNTIYF.

This clone was counted between two and nine times. The chain carries TRBV6-5 and TRBJ1-1; 8 bases map to TRBD1. There are 14 residues in the CDR3. In germline, CDR1 is MNHEY, CDR2 SVGAGI. The trim removed 6 bases at V and 3 bases at J, leaving 6 bases unmatched. CDR3 region: CASRRTGGDTEAFF. The CDR3 nucleotides are TGTGCCAGCAGACGAACAGGGGGAGACACTGAAGCTTTCTTT.

CDR3 region: CAWSVTSGGVTQYF. The CDR3 region has the DNA TGTGCCTGGAGTGTAACTAGCGGGGGGGTTACCCAGTACTTC. V and J are TRBV30 and TRBJ2-5; 13 positions agree with TRBD2. Germline CDR1 reads GTSNPN; CDR2 reads SVGIG (reference sequence). J gave up 8 bases and V 0 bases, and 3 bases lay outside the gene matches. CDR3 length: 14 residues.

Here the CDR3 DNA reads TGTGCCAGCAGCCGTGGGCACACGAACACCGGGGAGCTGTTTTTT. Protein: CASSRGHTNTGELFF. V is TRBV5-8 and J is TRBJ2-2; D remains ambiguous. This CDR3 is built from 15 residues. V was shortened by 4 bases and J by 0 bases, with 10 bases between the two germline ends. The V gene's germline CDR1 is SGHTS and CDR2 YDEGEE.

The CDR3 reads CASSESGVTGSAKNIQYF. The DNA for the CDR3 is TGCGCCAGCAGTGAGTCCGGGGTGACAGGGTCGGCCAAAAACATTCAGTACTTC. This sequence joins TRBV10-1 and TRBJ2-4, with TRBD1 matching over 7 bases. V lost 0 bases, J lost 1 base, and 9 bases stayed unmatched. This CDR3 contains 18 residues. Germline V CDR1 and CDR2: WNHNN, SYGVQD (reference sequence).

The chain is built from TRBV5-8 and TRBJ1-2; weak D call: TRBD1 (6 bases). CDR1 SGHTS and CDR2 YDEGEE come from the germline V gene. Trimming left V 0 bases short and J 4 bases short, with 13 bases between. There are 15 residues in the CDR3. CDR3 sequence reads: CASSLAPGATYGYTF. CDR3 DNA sequence: TGTGCCAGCAGCTTGGCCCCAGGGGCGACCTATGGCTACACCTTC.

A remark on this clone: The junction differs from germline at one of its ends, possibly a read error. The rearrangement links TRBV6-1 to TRBJ2-1; TRBD2 is a possible D gene (5 bases). From germline, CDR1 is MNHNS and CDR2 SASEGT. There are 15 residues in the CDR3. Here the CDR3 DNA reads TGTGCCAGCAGCTACGACTACTCCGCCAACAATGGGCAGTTCTTC. Its translation is CASSYDYSANNGQFF.

The chain is built from TRBV5-1 and TRBJ1-1, with 9 bases matching TRBD1. The CDR3 sequence is 16 residues long. V shed 2 bases, J shed 4 bases, and the junction held 9 bases outside the gene matches. Germline V gene sequence: CDR1 SGHRS, CDR2 YFSETQ. The chain's CDR3 is CASSFVTGGAATEAFF. CDR3 nucleotide sequence: TGCGCCAGCAGCTTCGTAACAGGGGGCGCAGCCACTGAAGCTTTCTTT. The whole variable domain, remainder taken from reference TRBV5-1 and TRBJ1-1, is KAGVTQTPRYLIKTRGQQVTLSCSPISGHRSVSWYQQTPGQGLQFLFEYFSETQRNKGNFPGRFSGRQFSNSRSEMNVSTLELGDSALYLCASSFVTGGAATEAFFGQGTRLTVV.

This clone is medium-sized (0.01 to 0.1%). This sequence joins TRBV7-6 and TRBJ2-1, with 10 bases identical to TRBD2. Germline assignment: CDR1 SGHVS and CDR2 FNYEAQ. V shed 0 bases, J shed 6 bases, and the junction held 5 bases outside the gene matches. The CDR3 has 16 amino acids. The DNA for the CDR3 is TGTGCCAGCAGCTTAGCGTCTAGCGGGGGCGGCAATGAGCAGTTCTTC. Protein: CASSLASSGGGNEQFF.